This is a list of T cell receptor beta chains from one sample in a study of blood T cell repertoires in COVID-19. Some clones are missing from TCRdb's copy, which holds only in-frame ones; the method was immunoSEQ multiplex PCR. The table lists 290,000 or so clones, more than 85% of them singletons, with 2.2% in the top ten. The source material was peripheral blood. These receptors were collected from a woman in her thirties with COVID-19, enrolled during active disease. The CDR3 runs from the conserved cysteine through the conserved F or W. Each record gives: D gene, CDR3 length, clone size, J gene, V gene, CDR3 DNA, CDR3 protein. A D gene is named only where the DNA matches it firmly. Size tells how often a clone was seen (once, few, many) or the class of an expanded clone, and some rows leave it out.

TRBD1	14	-	TRBJ2-7	TRBV5-8	TGTGCCAGCAGCCACGGGACAGGGGAGGCCGAGCAGTACTTC	CASSHGTGEAEQYF
-	16	-	TRBJ2-7	TRBV21-1	TGTGCCAGCAGCACGCGTAGACAGGGGGATTTTTACGAGCAGTACTTC	CASSTRRQGDFYEQYF
-	13	-	TRBJ1-1	TRBV3-1/TRBV3-2	TGTGCCAGCAGCCAAGCAGTCGTCACTGAAGCTTTCTTT	CASSQAVVTEAFF
-	13	-	TRBJ2-7	TRBV6-5	TGTGCCAGCAGTCTCAGACGGGAGAGCGAGCAGTACTTC	CASSLRRESEQYF
-	14	-	TRBJ2-7	TRBV6-1	TGTGCCAGCAGTGAATTCACTACCTCCTACGAGCAGTACTTC	CASSEFTTSYEQYF
-	13	-	TRBJ1-5	TRBV7-3	TGTGCCAGCAGCCCAAGCCCAAATCAGCCCCAGCATTTT	CASSPSPNQPQHF
TRBD1	15	-	TRBJ2-7	TRBV4-1	TGCGCCAGCAGCAACAGGGGAAGTGGGACCTACGAGCAGTACTTC	CASSNRGSGTYEQYF
-	12	-	TRBJ2-7	TRBV21-1	TGTGCCAGTAGCGGGACTCTCTACGAGCAGTACTTC	CASSGTLYEQYF
TRBD2	16	-	TRBJ2-1	TRBV6-2/TRBV6-3	TGTGCCAGCAGTTACAATCCGGGAGGATCCTACAATGAGCAGTTCTTC	CASSYNPGGSYNEQFF
-	13	-	TRBJ2-3	TRBV7-3	TGTGCCAGCAGTCGTTCCAGGGTAGATACGCAGTATTTT	CASSRSRVDTQYF
TRBD1	14	-	TRBJ1-2	TRBV10-2	TGCGCCAGCAGTGCGGGACAGGGAGTGGGCGGCTACACCTTC	CASSAGQGVGGYTF
TRBD1	17	-	TRBJ2-2	TRBV24-1	TGTGCCACCAGTGATTTTGAGGGGGCGAGAGACACCGGGGAGCTGTTTTTT	CATSDFEGARDTGELFF
-	15	-	TRBJ1-5	TRBV5-6	TGTGCCAGCAGCTTGGGCGGGGTTGTGAGTCAGCCCCAGCATTTT	CASSLGGVVSQPQHF
-	12	-	TRBJ1-4	TRBV7-9	TGTGCCAGCAGCCGTCAGGATGAAAAACTGTTTTTT	CASSRQDEKLFF
-	13	-	TRBJ2-7	TRBV12-3/TRBV12-4	TGTGCCAGCAGTCTCAGGGTATTCGACGAGCAGTACTTC	CASSLRVFDEQYF
TRBD1	15	-	TRBJ2-7	TRBV3-1/TRBV3-2	TGTGCCAGCAGGTCCACCGGGACAGGAGACTACGAGCAGTACTTC	CASRSTGTGDYEQYF
-	14	few	TRBJ1-2	TRBV19	TGTGCCAGTAGTATCGAGGGCCAGGCCTATGGCTACACCTTC	CASSIEGQAYGYTF
-	16	-	TRBJ2-1	TRBV5-1	TGCGCCAGCAGCCCCGGCCTTCGGGCGGGGGCGAATGAGCAGTTCTTC	CASSPGLRAGANEQFF
-	17	-	TRBJ1-5	TRBV19	TGTGCCAGTAGTAAACCCCAACAGACAGGTAGTAATCAGCCCCAGCATTTT	CASSKPQQTGSNQPQHF
TRBD1	13	-	TRBJ1-2	TRBV6-5	TGTGCCAGCAGAGAGACAGGGACCTATGGCTACACCTTC	CASRETGTYGYTF
-	15	-	TRBJ2-3	TRBV30	TGTGCCTGGAGCCTCCGACAGGCTCGGTGGGATACGCAGTATTTT	CAWSLRQARWDTQYF
TRBD2	13	-	TRBJ2-5	TRBV30	TGTGCCTGGGCCGGGACTAGCGGGGAGACCCAGTACTTC	CAWAGTSGETQYF
TRBD2	14	-	TRBJ2-1	TRBV4-1	TGCGCCAGCAGCCAACTTACTAGCGGGAGACTTCGGTTCTTC	CASSQLTSGRLRFF